This T cell receptor (beta chain) is from a study of blood T cells in healthy people across ages. J lost 2 bases, V lost 1 base, and 2 bases had no gene match. The CDR3 extends over 16 amino acids. The germline gives CDR1 SEHNR, CDR2 FQNEAQ (reference sequence). Isolated PBMCs totaled at least 6.5 million in each sample. This clonotype was observed many times. A sample-barcoded 5' primer and a J-beta primer mix were used in a second PCR of about 6 to 12 cycles. Each CDR3 protein is one row after TCRdb ran MiXCR on the 5' RACE reads. The data hold 650,000 to 1,000,000 distinct CDR3 sequences, with 35% to 40% observed a single time.

The sequence was obtained from a man aged 18 to 35 in good health. This chain uses TRBV7-9 with TRBJ2-1; 10 nucleotides agree with TRBD1. Sample: blood. CDR3 DNA sequence: TGTGCCAGCAGCTTAGGACAGGGGGCCACCTACAATGAGCAGTTCTTC. Protein sequence: CASSLGQGATYNEQFF.